One sample yielded the 25 T cell receptor beta chains listed below, sequenced in a study of cytomegalovirus exposure and HLA in healthy donors. PCR employed 60 Vbeta and 13 Jbeta primers. Assay: immunoSEQ multiplex PCR; the TCRdb copy retains only in-frame clones and omits some. The table records 100,000 to 150,000 clones, 70% to 85% of them present only once. The sequenced sample consisted of PBMCs. These receptors were obtained from a woman aged 45-60 years in good health and CMV-seronegative.

The CDR3 spells CASGLDQETQYF. The CDR3 DNA is TGTGCCAGCGGACTAGACCAAGAGACCCAGTACTTC. The chain combines TRBV10-3 with TRBJ2-5; 7 bases align to TRBD2. Unmatched junction bases numbered 2, after V lost 10 bases and J lost 0 bases. Germline V lookup: CDR1 ENHRY, CDR2 SYGVKD. This CDR3 comprises 12 residues.

The chain uses TRBV5-1 and TRBJ1-2, with TRBD1 matching over 7 bases. CDR3 length equals 14 residues. Germline trimming cut 4 bases from V and 3 bases from J; bases unmatched to any gene: 6. Looked up from germline, CDR1 is SGHRS and CDR2 is YFSETQ. CDR3 protein: CASSPDQGDYGYTF. CDR3 sequence (DNA): TGCGCCAGCAGCCCCGACCAGGGGGACTATGGCTACACCTTC. The variable domain in full, completed from reference TRBV5-1 and TRBJ1-2, reads KAGVTQTPRYLIKTRGQQVTLSCSPISGHRSVSWYQQTPGQGLQFLFEYFSETQRNKGNFPGRFSGRQFSNSRSEMNVSTLELGDSALYLCASSPDQGDYGYTFGSGTRLTVV.

This clone showed up just a few times. The V and J genes are TRBV5-4 and TRBJ2-7; 13 bases match TRBD2. This CDR3 is built from 14 residues. The germline V gene encodes CDR1 SGHNT and CDR2 YYREEE (reference sequence). V was pared by 4 bases and J by 6 bases, with 4 bases of the junction left unmatched. The CDR3 nucleotides are TGTGCCAGCAGCATAGGACTAGCGGGAGTCGAGCAGTACTTC. As protein: CASSIGLAGVEQYF.

This clone came up a few times. The chain carries TRBV9 and TRBJ2-7; 10 bases are a match to TRBD1. The V and J ends lost 4 bases and 3 bases, in that order; junction bases with no gene match: 4. This CDR3 is built from 14 residues. CDR1 is SGDLS, CDR2 YYNGEE, per germline. CDR3 sequence (DNA): TGTGCCAGCAGCCTGGACAGGGGGGGCTACGAGCAGTACTTC. Protein: CASSLDRGGYEQYF.

The J gene is TRBJ2-3, the V gene TRBV5-1; 7 bases match TRBD2. The CDR3 consists of 14 residues. V was pared by 4 bases and J by 1 base, with 3 bases of the junction left unmatched. Germline V gene data show CDR1 as SGHRS and CDR2 as YFSETQ. CDR3 sequence: CASSRGSGTDTQYF. In DNA form, the CDR3 reads TGCGCCAGCAGCCGCGGGAGTGGCACAGATACGCAGTATTTT.

V is TRBV7-2 and J is TRBJ2-3; 7 bases match TRBD2. Germline CDR1 and CDR2: SGHTA and FQGNSA. After removal of 3 bases from V and 0 bases from J, the junction contained 0 bases not matched to a gene. CDR3 length equals 14 residues. The CDR3 here is CASSFSGSTDTQYF. The CDR3 DNA sequence: TGTGCCAGCAGCTTTAGCGGGAGCACAGATACGCAGTATTTT.

This clone was seen once. V usage is TRBV7-3 and J usage is TRBJ2-2; 9 bases map to TRBD2. The CDR3 sequence is 15 residues long. Trimming cost V 7 bases and J 3 bases; bases outside gene matches: 6. Germline V gene sequence: CDR1 SGHTA, CDR2 FQGTGA. In DNA, the CDR3 is TGTGCCAGCACACCGGGACTAGCTCACACCGGGGAGCTGTTTTTT. This translates into CASTPGLAHTGELFF. The full variable domain, with the rest looked up from reference TRBV7-3 and TRBJ2-2, is GAGVSQTPSNKVTEKGKYVELRCDPISGHTALYWYRQSLGQGPEFLIYFQGTGAADDSGLPNDRFFAVRPEGSVSTLKIQRTERGDSAVYLCASTPGLAHTGELFFGEGSRLTVL.

This chain joins TRBV19 and TRBJ2-7; D is unresolved. Germline assignment: CDR1 LNHDA and CDR2 SQIVND (reference sequence). V shed 4 bases and J shed 5 bases, with 6 bases lying between them. The CDR3 totals 11 residues. The CDR3 protein is CASSNTHEQYF. The CDR3 DNA follows: TGTGCCAGTAGTAACACCCACGAGCAGTACTTC.

The rearrangement uses TRBV28 and TRBJ2-7; 10 positions match TRBD2. The V gene end was trimmed by 5 bases and the J gene end by 5 bases; junction bases not matched to a gene: 6. This CDR3 comprises 14 residues. Germline CDR1 MDHEN, CDR2 SYDVKM. The CDR3 reads CASSTLAGGHEQYF. CDR3 DNA sequence: TGTGCCAGCAGTACCTTAGCGGGAGGACACGAGCAGTACTTC.

This clone ranks as medium-sized. This chain connects TRBV7-2 to TRBJ2-2, with no clear D. V lost 3 bases to trimming and J lost 6 bases, with 5 bases between them. This CDR3 spans 12 amino acids. Germline-derived CDR1 and CDR2 are SGHTA and FQGNSA. The CDR3 bases are TGTGCCAGCAGCTTTCGAGCCGGGGAGCTGTTTTTT. Translated: CASSFRAGELFF.

The genes are TRBV7-3 and TRBJ2-3, with 12 nucleotides matching TRBD2. Germline assignment: CDR1 SGHTA and CDR2 FQGTGA. V dropped 2 bases and J dropped 4; count of bases not matched to a gene: 16. The CDR3 length is 20 residues. The CDR3 sequence: CASSLAYPGLAGPSPDTQYF. CDR3 in DNA: TGTGCCAGCAGCTTAGCGTACCCCGGACTAGCGGGACCTTCCCCAGATACGCAGTATTTT.

This clone was observed a few times. DNA of the CDR3: TGTGCCAGCAAATCTGGGCTTAATGAAAAACTGTTTTTT. Its protein is CASKSGLNEKLFF. This chain connects TRBV28 to TRBJ1-4; D gene unclear. Looked up from germline, CDR1 is MDHEN and CDR2 is SYDVKM. The CDR3 loop spans 13 amino acids. V lost 7 bases, J lost 4 bases, and 10 bases lay in between.

The chain employs TRBV7-2 and TRBJ2-2; 8 bases match TRBD2. In germline, CDR1 is SGHTA, CDR2 FQGNSA. CDR3 size: 18 residues. The V gene end was trimmed by 2 bases and the J gene end by 2 bases; junction bases not matched to a gene: 10. The CDR3 DNA reads TGTGCCAGCAGCTTACTTCCCGCGGGAGGTATAAACACCGGGGAGCTGTTTTTT. It specifies CASSLLPAGGINTGELFF.

V and J are TRBV19 and TRBJ1-2; tentatively, D is TRBD1 (5 bases). Germline CDR1 is LNHDA and CDR2 is SQIVND (reference sequence). The CDR3 extends over 16 amino acids. With 7 bases removed from V and 5 bases from J, the gap between germline ends came to 23 bases. CDR3 DNA: TGTGCCAGTATCCCGATGGCGGGCAGGGACTATTATGGCTACACCTTC. Translated, it gives CASIPMAGRDYYGYTF.

The genes are TRBV20-1 and TRBJ1-1; D is ambiguous. Between the trimmed V and J ends, which lost 5 bases and 4 bases, there was a span of 8 bases. This CDR3 is 11 amino acids long. Per germline, CDR1 DFQATT and CDR2 SNEGSKA (reference sequence). CDR3 residues: CSAHPGTEAFF. Here the CDR3 DNA reads TGCAGTGCTCACCCGGGCACTGAAGCTTTCTTT.

This sequence joins TRBV29-1 and TRBJ2-5, with unresolved D. Between the trimmed V and J ends, which lost 7 bases and 3 bases, there was a span of 9 bases. The CDR3 contains 11 residues. CDR1 is SQVTM, CDR2 ANQGSEA, per germline. The CDR3 nucleotides read TGCAGCGCCTCTTTTGAAGAGACCCAGTACTTC. This codes for CSASFEETQYF.

V and J are TRBV6-6 and TRBJ2-2; a possible D gene is TRBD2 (6 bases). The CDR3 covers 14 residues. Trimming pared 7 bases from V and 1 base from J, leaving 10 bases between. CDR1 is MNHNY and CDR2 is SVGAGI in the germline V gene (reference sequence). CDR3 DNA sequence: TGTGCCAGCAAAGCGGGTTTGAACACCGGGGAGCTGTTTTTT. Encoded protein: CASKAGLNTGELFF.

This clone came up a few times. The chain carries TRBV5-1 and TRBJ1-1; no firm D call. Looked up from germline, CDR1 is SGHRS and CDR2 is YFSETQ. The germline V and J ends were trimmed by 0 bases and 5 bases, with 17 bases remaining between them. This CDR3 has 16 residues. The CDR3 loop is CASSLASQVDGTEAFF. In nucleotides, the CDR3 is TGCGCCAGCAGCTTGGCATCGCAGGTCGACGGTACTGAAGCTTTCTTT.

This chain links TRBV15 with TRBJ2-1; 12 bases fit TRBD2. The CDR3 has 19 amino acids. Looked up from germline, CDR1 is LNHNV and CDR2 is YYDKDF (reference sequence). V dropped 2 bases and J dropped 4; count of bases not matched to a gene: 12. CDR3 region: CATSRTGGLAGGPYNEQFF. The CDR3 DNA follows: TGTGCCACCAGCAGAACTGGGGGGCTAGCGGGAGGGCCGTACAATGAGCAGTTCTTC. The full variable domain, completed using reference TRBV15 and TRBJ2-1, is DAMVIQNPRYQVTQFGKPVTLSCSQTLNHNVMYWYQQKSSQAPKLLFHYYDKDFNNEADTPDNFQSRRPNTSFCFLDIRSPGLGDTAMYLCATSRTGGLAGGPYNEQFFGPGTRLTVL.

The chain employs TRBV10-3 and TRBJ1-1; a possible D gene is TRBD1 (5 bases). Between the trimmed V and J ends, which lost 11 bases and 3 bases, there was a span of 16 bases. The CDR3 has 13 amino acids. Germline assignment: CDR1 ENHRY and CDR2 SYGVKD. Here the CDR3 reads CASQKGLDTEAFF. As DNA, the CDR3 is TGTGCCTCCCAGAAGGGGTTGGACACTGAAGCTTTCTTT.

The CDR3 spells CASSSTRAGGASLLYEQYF. The CDR3 region has the DNA TGTGCCAGCAGTTCTACCCGCGCCGGGGGGGCCTCTCTCCTATACGAGCAGTACTTC. The rearrangement uses TRBV28 and TRBJ2-7; 8 positions match TRBD2. V lost 4 bases, J lost 4 bases, and 21 bases stayed unmatched. Germline-derived CDR1 and CDR2 are MDHEN and SYDVKM. The CDR3 totals 19 residues.

The rearrangement uses TRBV11-2 and TRBJ2-1, with D perhaps TRBD2 (5 bases). Germline-derived CDR1 and CDR2 are SGHAT and FQNNGV. V gave up 5 bases and J gave up 8 bases, with 10 bases separating them. The CDR3 runs 12 residues. In DNA form, the CDR3 reads TGTGCCAGCAGCAGAGGGTCGTATGAGCAGTTCTTC. It encodes CASSRGSYEQFF.

The chain couples TRBV27 to TRBJ2-2, with 13 nucleotides matching TRBD2. The CDR3 runs 18 residues. Losses at the gene ends were 5 bases for V and 4 bases for J; bases not matched to a gene: 10. CDR1 is MNHEY and CDR2 is SMNVEV in the germline V gene (reference sequence). The CDR3 here is CASSTSGRASVGTGELFF. As DNA, the CDR3 is TGTGCCAGCAGTACTAGCGGGAGGGCCTCCGTTGGCACCGGGGAGCTGTTTTTT.

V and J are TRBV15 and TRBJ2-7, with D perhaps TRBD1 (7 bases). The CDR3 spans 14 residues. CDR1 and CDR2 from the germline V gene are LNHNV and YYDKDF (reference sequence). V gave up 6 bases and J gave up 6 bases, with 18 bases separating them. CDR3 bases: TGTGCCACCAGGGAAGGGGGGACAGCCCTCGAGCAGTACTTC. Residues: CATREGGTALEQYF.

DNA for the CDR3: TGTGCCAGCAGTGGAGGCGGGTATCAGCCCCAGCATTTT. Protein sequence: CASSGGGYQPQHF. The chain couples TRBV25-1 to TRBJ1-5, with unresolved D. The CDR3 has 13 amino acids. The germline CDR1 and CDR2 sequences are MGHDK and SYGVNS. V was trimmed by 4 bases and J by 5 bases, leaving 9 bases between them.